This T cell receptor (beta chain) was identified in a study of T cells in Graves' hyperthyroidism and ophthalmopathy. In its sample, this clonotype was seen many times. Its antigen is not identified. Study-level results: Among clonotypes expanded in thyroid above 0.001, most were also found in blood.

Amplified TCR beta CDR3 regions derived from RNA transcripts. Carried out on the TCR CDR3, a first-round RT-PCR used the HTBI primer set. TCRdb analysed the multiplex PCR reads with MiXCR anew, one entry per CDR3 protein. The table includes hundreds of thousands of distinct CDR3 sequences, 24% detected once. Disease lasting under 3 months, a NOSPECS grade of at least 4, and a Clinical Activity Score of at least 3 were features of the ophthalmopathy patients. It was 8 to 10 ml of fresh peripheral blood that supplied the PBMCs. This sequence was found in a woman aged 25 to 39 with Graves' ophthalmopathy. The sample was blood.

The CDR3 DNA is TGTGCCAGCAGTCCCAGGGGAGGTAGATATAATTCACCCCTCCACTTT. This translates into CASSPRGGRYNSPLHF. This chain uses TRBV7-2 with TRBJ1-6, with a possible D match to TRBD1 (6 bases). CDR3 length: 16 residues. CDR1 SGHTA and CDR2 FQGNSA come from the germline V gene. V dropped 6 bases and J dropped 4 bases, with 16 bases sitting between them.